This T cell receptor (beta chain) was recorded in a study of blood T cells in healthy people across ages. Germline loops: CDR1 SGHVT, CDR2 SQSDAQ. The CDR3 sequence is 15 residues long. Trimming cost V 7 bases and J 2 bases, with 18 bases left between them. Using a J-beta primer mix together with a sample-barcoded 5' primer, a second PCR was run for about 7 to 12 cycles. TCRdb redid the calling of the 5' RACE reads with MiXCR, one entry per CDR3 protein. Altogether approximately 800,000 distinct CDR3 sequences are present, approximately 25% being singletons, with the ten largest covering approximately 3.7%. This clonotype was seen many times. These data were likewise used in another study, on T cells of mothers and their children. That study reports: Samples were provided by three healthy Caucasian mothers and their six children. Reverse transcription into cDNA received all extracted RNA, at roughly 1.6 ug per 15 ul.

The chain joins TRBV7-4 to TRBJ2-7; D may correspond to TRBD1 or TRBD2 (5 bases each). The TCR originated in a boy aged 10-17 years in good health. Sequencing was performed on blood. The CDR3, as DNA: TGTGCCAGCACCCCGAGCGAGGGGTCAACCTACGAGCAGTACTTC. It specifies CASTPSEGSTYEQYF.